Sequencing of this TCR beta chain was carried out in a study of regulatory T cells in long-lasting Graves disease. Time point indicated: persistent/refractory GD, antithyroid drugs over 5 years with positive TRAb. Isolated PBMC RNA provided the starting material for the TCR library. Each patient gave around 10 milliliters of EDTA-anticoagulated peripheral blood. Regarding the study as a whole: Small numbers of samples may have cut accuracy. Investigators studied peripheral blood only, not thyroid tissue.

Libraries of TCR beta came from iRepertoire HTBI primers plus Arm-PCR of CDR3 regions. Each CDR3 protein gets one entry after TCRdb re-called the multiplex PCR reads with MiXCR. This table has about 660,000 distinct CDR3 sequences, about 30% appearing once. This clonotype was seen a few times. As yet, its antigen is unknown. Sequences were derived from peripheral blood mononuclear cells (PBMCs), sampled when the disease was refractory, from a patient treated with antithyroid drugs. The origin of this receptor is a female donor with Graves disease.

Here the CDR3 DNA reads TGTGCCAGCGGGAAGGCGCTAGCGGGAGGGATCTACAATGAGCAGTTCTTC. This sequence encodes CASGKALAGGIYNEQFF. The rearrangement joins TRBV6-2 or TRBV6-3 to TRBJ2-1; the match to TRBD2 covers 12 bases. Germline V lookup: CDR1 MNHEY, CDR2 SVGEGT. Germline trimming cut 8 bases from V and 3 bases from J; bases unmatched to any gene: 11. There are 17 residues in the CDR3.